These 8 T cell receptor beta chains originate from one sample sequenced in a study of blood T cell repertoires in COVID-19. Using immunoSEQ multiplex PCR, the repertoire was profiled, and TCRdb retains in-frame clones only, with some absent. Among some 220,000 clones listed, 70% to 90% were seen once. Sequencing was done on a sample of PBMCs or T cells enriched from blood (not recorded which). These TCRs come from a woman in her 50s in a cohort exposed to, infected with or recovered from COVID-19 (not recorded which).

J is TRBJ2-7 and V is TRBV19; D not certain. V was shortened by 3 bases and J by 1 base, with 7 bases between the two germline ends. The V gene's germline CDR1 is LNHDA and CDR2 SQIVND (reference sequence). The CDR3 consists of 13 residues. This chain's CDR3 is CASSIPGSYEQYF. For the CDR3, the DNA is TGTGCCAGTAGTATCCCAGGATCCTACGAGCAGTACTTC.

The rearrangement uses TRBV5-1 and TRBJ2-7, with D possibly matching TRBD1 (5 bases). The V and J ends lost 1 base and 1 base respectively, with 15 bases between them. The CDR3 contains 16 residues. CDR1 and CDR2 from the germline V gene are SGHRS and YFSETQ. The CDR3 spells CASSLQGTERSYEQYF. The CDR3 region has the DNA TGCGCCAGCAGCTTGCAGGGCACCGAAAGGTCCTACGAGCAGTACTTC.

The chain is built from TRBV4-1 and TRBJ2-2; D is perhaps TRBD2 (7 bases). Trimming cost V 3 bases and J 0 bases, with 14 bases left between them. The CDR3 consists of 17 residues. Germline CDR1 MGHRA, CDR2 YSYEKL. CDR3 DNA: TGCGCCAGCAGCCACCCGGGGGGCGGGACGAACACCGGGGAGCTGTTTTTT. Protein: CASSHPGGGTNTGELFF.

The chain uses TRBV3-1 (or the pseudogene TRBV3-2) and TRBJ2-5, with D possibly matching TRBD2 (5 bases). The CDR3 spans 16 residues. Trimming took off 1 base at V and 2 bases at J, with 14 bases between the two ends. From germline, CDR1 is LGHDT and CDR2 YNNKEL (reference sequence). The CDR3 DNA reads TGTGCCAGCAGCCAAGCGGCCGCCAGGACTCAAGAGACCCAGTACTTC. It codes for CASSQAAARTQETQYF.

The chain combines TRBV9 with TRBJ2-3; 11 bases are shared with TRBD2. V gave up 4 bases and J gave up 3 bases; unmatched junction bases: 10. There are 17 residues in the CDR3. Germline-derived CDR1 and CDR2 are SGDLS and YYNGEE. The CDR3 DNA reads TGTGCCAGCAGCCCCCCACTAGCGGGGGTGGGGACAGATACGCAGTATTTT. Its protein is CASSPPLAGVGTDTQYF.

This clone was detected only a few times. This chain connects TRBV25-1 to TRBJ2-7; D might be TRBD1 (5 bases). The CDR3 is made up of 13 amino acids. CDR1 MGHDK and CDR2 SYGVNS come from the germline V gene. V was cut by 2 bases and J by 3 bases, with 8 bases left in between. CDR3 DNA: TGTGCCAGCAGTGAACAGGGTTTCTACGAGCAGTACTTC. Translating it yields CASSEQGFYEQYF.

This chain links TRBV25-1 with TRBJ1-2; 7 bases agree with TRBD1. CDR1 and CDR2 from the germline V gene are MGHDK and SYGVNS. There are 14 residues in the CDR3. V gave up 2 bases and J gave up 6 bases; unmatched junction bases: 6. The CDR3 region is CASSEQGVADGYTF. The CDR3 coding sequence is TGTGCCAGCAGTGAACAGGGGGTGGCAGATGGCTACACCTTC.

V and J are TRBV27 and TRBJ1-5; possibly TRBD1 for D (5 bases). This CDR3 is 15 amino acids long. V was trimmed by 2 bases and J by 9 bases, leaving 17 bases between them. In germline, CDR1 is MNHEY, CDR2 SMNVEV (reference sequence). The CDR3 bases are TGTGCCAGCAGTTTAGATTGGCAGGGACTTGGGCCCCAGCATTTT. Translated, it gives CASSLDWQGLGPQHF.